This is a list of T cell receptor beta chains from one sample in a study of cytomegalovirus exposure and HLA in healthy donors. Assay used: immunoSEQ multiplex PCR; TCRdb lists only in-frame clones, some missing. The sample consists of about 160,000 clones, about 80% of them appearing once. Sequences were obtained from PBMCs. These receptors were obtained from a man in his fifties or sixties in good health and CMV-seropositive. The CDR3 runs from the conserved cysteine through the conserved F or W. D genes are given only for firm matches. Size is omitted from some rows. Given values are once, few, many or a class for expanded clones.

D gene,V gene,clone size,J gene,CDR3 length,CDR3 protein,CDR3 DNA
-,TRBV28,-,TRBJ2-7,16,CASSLWARPSSYEQYF,TGTGCCAGCAGTTTATGGGCCAGGCCGAGCTCCTACGAGCAGTACTTC
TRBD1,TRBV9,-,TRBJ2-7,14,CASSPGTGIYEQYF,TGTGCCAGCAGCCCGGGGACAGGGATTTACGAGCAGTACTTC
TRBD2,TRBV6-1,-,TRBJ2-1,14,CASSEGGLGNEQFF,TGTGCCAGCAGTGAAGGCGGACTAGGGAATGAGCAGTTCTTC
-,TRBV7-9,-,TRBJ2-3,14,CASSLGTSTDTQYF,TGTGCCAGCAGCTTAGGGACTAGCACAGATACGCAGTATTTT
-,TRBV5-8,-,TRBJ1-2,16,CASSLDGGEGSYGYTF,TGTGCCAGCAGCTTGGACGGGGGAGAAGGAAGTTATGGCTACACCTTC
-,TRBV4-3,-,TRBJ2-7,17,CASSQGGGSRAAYEQYF,TGCGCCAGCAGCCAAGGAGGAGGGTCAAGGGCGGCCTACGAGCAGTACTTC
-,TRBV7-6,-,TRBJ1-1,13,CASSLKQNTEAFF,TGTGCCAGCAGCTTAAAACAGAACACTGAAGCTTTCTTT
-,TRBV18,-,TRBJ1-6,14,CASSPGQANSPLHF,TGTGCCAGCTCACCGGGTCAGGCAAATTCACCCCTCCACTTT
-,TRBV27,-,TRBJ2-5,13,CASSLAGAETQYF,TGTGCCAGCAGTTTGGCGGGGGCGGAGACCCAGTACTTC
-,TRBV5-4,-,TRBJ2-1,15,CASSSQVGSYNEQFF,TGTGCCAGCAGCTCCCAGGTCGGCTCCTACAATGAGCAGTTCTTC
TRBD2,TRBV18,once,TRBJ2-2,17,CASSNLAGDPNTGELFF,TGTGCCAGCTCAAATCTAGCGGGGGACCCGAACACCGGGGAGCTGTTTTTT
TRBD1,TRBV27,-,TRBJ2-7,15,CASSSGQGYSYEQYF,TGTGCCAGCAGTTCGGGACAGGGGTACTCCTACGAGCAGTACTTC
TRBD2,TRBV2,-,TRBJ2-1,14,CASSERTSGGAEFF,TGTGCCAGCAGTGAAAGGACTAGCGGGGGGGCAGAGTTCTTC
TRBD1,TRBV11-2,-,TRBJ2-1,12,CASSQDRDEQFF,TGTGCCAGCAGCCAGGACAGGGATGAGCAGTTCTTC
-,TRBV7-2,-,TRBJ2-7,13,CASSPDFSLEQYF,TGTGCCAGCAGCCCGGACTTTTCCCTCGAGCAGTACTTC
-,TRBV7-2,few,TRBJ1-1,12,CASSYQTGLAFF,TGTGCCAGCAGCTATCAGACAGGATTAGCTTTCTTT
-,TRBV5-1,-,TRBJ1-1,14,CASSLQVRNTEAFF,TGCGCCAGCAGCTTACAGGTCCGGAACACTGAAGCTTTCTTT
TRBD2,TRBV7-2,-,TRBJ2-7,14,CASRRTSGGYEQYF,TGTGCCAGCAGACGGACTAGCGGGGGCTACGAGCAGTACTTC
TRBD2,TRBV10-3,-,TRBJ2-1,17,CAISESSSGGSYNEQFF,TGTGCCATCAGTGAGTCGTCTAGCGGGGGTTCCTACAATGAGCAGTTCTTC
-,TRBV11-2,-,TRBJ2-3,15,CASSPGVGGTDTQYF,TGTGCCAGCAGCCCCGGTGTAGGAGGCACAGATACGCAGTATTTT
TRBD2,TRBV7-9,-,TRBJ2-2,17,CASSLGSSGGAPGELFF,TGTGCCAGCAGCTTAGGATCGTCGGGGGGGGCCCCCGGGGAGCTGTTTTTT
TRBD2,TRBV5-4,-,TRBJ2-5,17,CASSLGLAGGLRETQYF,TGTGCCAGCAGCTTGGGACTAGCGGGGGGGTTGCGGGAGACCCAGTACTTC
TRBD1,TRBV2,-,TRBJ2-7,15,CASSDSGARGHEQYF,TGTGCCAGCAGTGATTCAGGGGCCAGGGGGCACGAGCAGTACTTC
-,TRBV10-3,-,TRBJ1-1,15,CAISESSQVNTEAFF,TGTGCCATCAGTGAGTCGAGTCAGGTGAACACTGAAGCTTTCTTT
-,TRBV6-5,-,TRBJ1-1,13,CASSYKGQTEAFF,TGTGCCAGCAGTTACAAGGGGCAGACTGAAGCTTTCTTT
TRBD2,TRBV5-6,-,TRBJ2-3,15,CASSSLATVADTQYF,TGTGCCAGCAGCTCACTAGCGACTGTCGCAGATACGCAGTATTTT
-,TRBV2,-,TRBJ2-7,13,CASREGQLYEQYF,TGTGCCAGCAGGGAAGGACAACTCTACGAGCAGTACTTC
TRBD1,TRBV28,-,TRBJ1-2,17,CASSLGFPGQANYGYTF,TGTGCCAGCAGTTTGGGATTCCCTGGACAGGCGAACTATGGCTACACCTTC
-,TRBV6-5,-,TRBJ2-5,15,CASSYSPQGWETQYF,TGTGCCAGCAGTTACTCGCCACAGGGCTGGGAGACCCAGTACTTC
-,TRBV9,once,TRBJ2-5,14,CASSVGLREETQYF,TGTGCCAGCAGCGTAGGACTAAGGGAAGAGACCCAGTACTTC
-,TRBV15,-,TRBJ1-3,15,CATSRDRADGNTIYF,TGTGCCACCAGCAGAGACAGGGCTGATGGAAACACCATATATTTT
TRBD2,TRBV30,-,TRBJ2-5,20,CAWSGGTSGGVRNSVETQYF,TGTGCCTGGAGTGGAGGGACTAGCGGGGGGGTTCGTAACTCGGTGGAGACCCAGTACTTC
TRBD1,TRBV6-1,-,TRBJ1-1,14,CASSVGQLNTEAFF,TGTGCCAGCAGTGTGGGACAGCTGAACACTGAAGCTTTCTTT
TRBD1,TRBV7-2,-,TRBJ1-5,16,CASSPTGVVGNQPQHF,TGTGCCAGCAGCCCGACAGGGGTGGTAGGAAATCAGCCCCAGCATTTT
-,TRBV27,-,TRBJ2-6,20,CASTSSSRGLRNSGANVLTF,TGTGCCAGCACTTCTAGCTCCAGGGGACTACGGAACTCTGGGGCCAACGTCCTGACTTTC
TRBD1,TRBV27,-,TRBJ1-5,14,CASSPGTGIQPQHF,TGTGCCAGCAGTCCTGGGACAGGGATTCAGCCCCAGCATTTT
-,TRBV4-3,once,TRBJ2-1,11,CASSPRGEQFF,TGCGCCAGCAGCCCTAGAGGTGAGCAGTTCTTC
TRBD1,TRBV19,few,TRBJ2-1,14,CASSPQTGGDEQFF,TGTGCCAGTAGTCCACAGACAGGGGGCGATGAGCAGTTCTTC
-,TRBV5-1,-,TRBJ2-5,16,CASTNHPGGLQETQYF,TGCGCCAGCACCAATCACCCGGGGGGCTTACAAGAGACCCAGTACTTC
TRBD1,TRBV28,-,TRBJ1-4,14,CASSPGQDNEKLFF,TGTGCCAGCAGTCCGGGACAGGATAATGAAAAACTGTTTTTT
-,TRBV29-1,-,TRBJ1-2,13,CSAGGVGGYGYTF,TGCAGCGCCGGAGGAGTCGGGGGCTATGGCTACACCTTC
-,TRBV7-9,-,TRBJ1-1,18,CASSAQQGGWDMNTEAFF,TGTGCCAGCAGCGCCCAACAAGGGGGATGGGACATGAACACTGAAGCTTTCTTT
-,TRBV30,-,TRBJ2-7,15,CAWSVAGQAPGEQYF,TGTGCCTGGAGTGTGGCAGGGCAGGCTCCTGGCGAGCAGTACTTC
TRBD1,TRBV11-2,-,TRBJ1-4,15,CASSSRTGSGEKLFF,TGTGCCAGCAGCTCCCGGACAGGGTCTGGCGAAAAACTGTTTTTT
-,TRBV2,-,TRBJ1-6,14,CASSATLDLSPLHF,TGTGCCAGCAGTGCTACACTAGATCTTTCACCCCTCCACTTT
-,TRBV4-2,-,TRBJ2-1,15,CASSPVTGGYNEQFF,TGTGCCAGCAGCCCCGTGACGGGTGGGTACAATGAGCAGTTCTTC
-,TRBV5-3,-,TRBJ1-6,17,CARSLGALSSYNSPLHF,TGTGCCAGAAGCTTGGGGGCCTTAAGCTCCTATAATTCACCCCTCCACTTT
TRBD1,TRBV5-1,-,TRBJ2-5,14,CASSLGQGWETQYF,TGCGCCAGCAGCTTGGGACAGGGCTGGGAGACCCAGTACTTC
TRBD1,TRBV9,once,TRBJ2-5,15,CASSVGQGVEETQYF,TGTGCCAGCAGCGTAGGGCAGGGGGTGGAAGAGACCCAGTACTTC
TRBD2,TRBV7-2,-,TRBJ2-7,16,CASSLGGGLAAYEQYF,TGTGCCAGCAGCTTAGGTGGCGGACTAGCGGCCTACGAGCAGTACTTC
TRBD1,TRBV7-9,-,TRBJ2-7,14,CASSAGQGGYEQYF,TGTGCCAGCAGCGCCGGACAGGGGGGCTACGAGCAGTACTTC
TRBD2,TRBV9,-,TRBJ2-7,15,CASSVAASGGAKQYF,TGTGCCAGCAGCGTAGCGGCTAGCGGGGGGGCTAAGCAGTACTTC
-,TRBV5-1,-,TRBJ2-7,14,CASSLVSGSYEQYF,TGCGCCAGCAGCTTGGTCTCCGGTTCCTACGAGCAGTACTTC
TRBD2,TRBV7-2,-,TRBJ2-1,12,CASSRTSHEQFF,TGTGCCAGCAGCCGGACTAGCCATGAGCAGTTCTTC